Detailed here is one T cell receptor (beta chain). No cognate antigen has been identified for it. No much larger clone is present one base from it, and per-base qualities are unavailable. This entry is derived from a study of shared clonotypes between healthy human individuals (dated by TCRdb to about 2020). The study in broad terms: The cohort comprised a couple of women and a few men aged 18 to 49 years. Blood TCR repertoires of 5 or 6 healthy adults were deeply sequenced to estimate repertoire size and the extent of clonotype sharing between individuals. Between about 0.94 and 8.9 billion PBMCs per donor were obtained by leukapheresis. To increase sequencing depth and limit assay-specific biases, TCR repertoire library preparation and sequencing were carried out by different laboratories using diverse techniques. For each donor, three plates each were used for CD4 naive and CD4 memory, two plates were used for CD8 naive, and one plate was used for CD8 memory.

The donors were healthy, HIV-negative adults who had no recently reported acute infections or vaccinations. Only Caucasian adults living in Nashville, Tennessee, USA were represented among the donors. Magnetic negative selection was used to enrich CD4+ T cells, after which naive cells were positively selected on CD45RA and the negative fraction became the memory subset. Blood was collected by leukapheresis, and PBMCs were isolated by Ficoll-Histopaque density gradient centrifugation and then cryopreserved in liquid nitrogen vapor phase. Analytical flow cytometry was used to check the purity and quantity of each magnetically sorted T cell population. Genomic DNA was isolated from every sorted fraction and measured by UV absorbance on a Nanodrop 2000c. The paper as a whole reports these results and caveats: Estimated clonotype richness was generally larger for naive than for memory subsets. Compared with non-shared clonotypes, clonotypes shared by all four sorted-subset donors had higher generation probabilities. Because the study included a small number of donors, the genetic and exposure-history diversity represented was limited. Even with the large sequencing depth, rarefaction of the sorted-subset datasets indicated that sequencing was incomplete. Pairwise subsampling indicated that sequencing depth was expected to affect the degree of clonotype sharing among donors. Sampling was limited to blood, and TCR repertoires in tissue likely differ from TCR repertoires in blood. When several donors were compared, the shared fraction of clonotypes was about 5% for naive CD4, 3.5% to 4% for naive CD8, 2.3% for memory CD4, and less than 0.45% for memory CD8.

The CDR3 spans 14 residues, from the cysteine through the phenylalanine. Only the CDR3 DNA stays, 42 bases, in frame from base 1. CDR1 is given as LNHDA and CDR2 as SQIVND, both from the germline V gene (reference sequence). The junction carries 14 bases between V and J, which are trimmed by 2 bases and 7 bases respectively. TCR CDR3 regions were amplified from genomic DNA by multiplex PCR using the deep immunoSEQ assay. Genomic DNA extracted from each cell subset was distributed evenly over all wells of several immunoSEQ 96-well plates, and each plate served as one replicate. For sorted subsets, about 200 ng genomic DNA, equal to tens of thousands of T cell genomes, was loaded into each replicate PCR. The purified libraries were quantified using a Qubit 3.0 fluorometer, sized with a Bioanalyzer 2100, and then quantified again using the KAPA Library Quantification kit. Every immunoSEQ 96-well plate was sequenced on a separate single-read 150-cycle Illumina NextSeq 550 flow cell. On the study's bioinformatics: Because only junctional sequences without quality scores were contained in the immunoSEQ output, filtering matching that applied to full-length reads could not be performed. Sequences were annotated with PyIR, a Python wrapper for IgBLAST v1.9, and V/J genes and CDR3 were assigned using IMGT germline references. Reads were removed for weak V/J assignments (E-value above 1e-6), missing CDR3, stop codons, out-of-frame junctions, or ambiguous translated residues. V3J clonotypes were defined by identical inferred V gene, J gene, and CDR3 amino acid sequence. Percentage overlap between repertoires was calculated by dividing the number of shared unique clonotypes by the size of the smaller repertoire. Richness of each repertoire was evaluated using RTK rarefaction, the Chao1 estimator, and Recon v2.1 estimates of unobserved clonotypes. Generation probabilities were computed with OLGA for all TCRbeta clonotypes obtained by the gDNA method from a handful of donors. Imported from immuneACCESS, the table was reduced by TCRdb to in-frame sequences with V and J called. These copies leave out some clones; in studies compared against another copy, an unresolved V gene accounts for under half, and the cause of the remainder is not known. V and J calls and clone size are as listed in that table; D and trimming were resolved from the DNA. Within this sample are some 1,100,000 clones, with about four fifths of them counted one time only. Together, the top ten hold under 0.65% of the sample.

Sequencing input: memory CD4+ T cells from PBMCs. The cell subset or site label corresponds to: CD45RA-negative fraction. Rearrangement joined TRBV19 to TRBJ1-2, with the D segment identity uncertain. This sequence originates from a man aged 18 to 30 in good health. Some clones in this sample may be carry-over from other donors' samples. DNA sequence: TGTGCCAGTAGTATACGACTGGCCTCGGCTGGCTACACCTTC. Its translation reads: CASSIRLASAGYTF. The CDR3 plus the reference TRBV19 and TRBJ1-2 genes for the other parts give the full variable domain: DGGITQSPKYLFRKEGQNVTLSCEQNLNHDAMYWYRQDPGQGLRLIYYSQIVNDFQKGDIAEGYSVSREKKESFPLTVTSAQKNPTAFYLCASSIRLASAGYTFGSGTRLTVV.